This T cell receptor beta chain appears in the sequencing data of a study of graft-versus-host responses after intestinal transplantation. Background on the study: Multivisceral, liver-intestinal, or isolated intestinal grafts went to recipients. The whole recipient group had anti-thymocyte globulin induction followed by tacrolimus and steroids for roughly three years. Study observations and caveats: Early post-transplant declines in HvG were associated with peak levels of circulating GvH clones. Investigators detected GvH clones in recipient marrow, with some emerging earlier in ileum or blood.

Note on this clone: As yet, its antigen is unknown.

The CDR3 is 16 amino acids. In germline, CDR1 is LGHNA, CDR2 YNFKEQ. V was shortened by 0 bases and J by 1 base, with 12 bases between the two germline ends. The protocol was immunoSEQ multiplex PCR, while the TCRdb copy is restricted to in-frame clones and leaves out a portion. The sample has roughly 40,000 clones, about 91% seen once. The gene calls are TRBV4-2 and TRBJ2-5; D uncertain. The receptor was derived from a human patient who received an intestinal transplant, so some T cells may come from the graft donor. The material was PBMCs, obtained 524 days after transplant. The CDR3 DNA reads as TGTGCCAGCAGCCAAGAAGGGTGGGGTCCCCAAGAGACCCAGTACTTC. It specifies CASSQEGWGPQETQYF.